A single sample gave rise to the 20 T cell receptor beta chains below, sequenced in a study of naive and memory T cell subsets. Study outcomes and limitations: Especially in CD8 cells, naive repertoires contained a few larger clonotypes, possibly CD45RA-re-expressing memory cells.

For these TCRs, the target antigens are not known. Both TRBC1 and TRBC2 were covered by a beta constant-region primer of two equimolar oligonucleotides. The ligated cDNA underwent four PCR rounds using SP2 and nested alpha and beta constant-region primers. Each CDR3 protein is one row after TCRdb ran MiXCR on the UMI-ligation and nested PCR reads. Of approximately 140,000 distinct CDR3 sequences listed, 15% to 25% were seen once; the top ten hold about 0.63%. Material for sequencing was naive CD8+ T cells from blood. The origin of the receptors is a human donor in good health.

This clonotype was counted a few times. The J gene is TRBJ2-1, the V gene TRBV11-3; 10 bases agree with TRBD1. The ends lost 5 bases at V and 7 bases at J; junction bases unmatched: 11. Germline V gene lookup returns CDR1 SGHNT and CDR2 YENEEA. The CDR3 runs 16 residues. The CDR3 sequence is CASSDRGLAGSNEQFF. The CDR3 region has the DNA TGTGCCAGCAGCGACAGGGGGCTGGCTGGTAGTAATGAGCAGTTCTTC.

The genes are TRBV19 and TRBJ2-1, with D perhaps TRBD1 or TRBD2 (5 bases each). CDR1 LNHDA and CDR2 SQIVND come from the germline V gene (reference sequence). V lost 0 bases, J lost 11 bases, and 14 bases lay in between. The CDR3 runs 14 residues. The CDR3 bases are TGTGCCAGTAGTATAGACGAGGGGACCAACCAGCAGTTCTTC. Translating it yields CASSIDEGTNQQFF.

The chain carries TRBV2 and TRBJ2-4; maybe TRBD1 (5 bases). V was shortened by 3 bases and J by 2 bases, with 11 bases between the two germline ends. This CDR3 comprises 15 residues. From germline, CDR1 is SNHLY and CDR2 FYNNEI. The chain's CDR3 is CASSDPSGPKNIQYF. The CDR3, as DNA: TGTGCCAGCAGTGATCCATCAGGGCCCAAAAACATTCAGTACTTC.

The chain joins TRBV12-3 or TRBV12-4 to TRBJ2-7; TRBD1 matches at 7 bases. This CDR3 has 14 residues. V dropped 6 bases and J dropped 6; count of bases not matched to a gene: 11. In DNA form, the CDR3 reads TGTGCCAGCAGCCTGACTCGACAGGGTTCCGAGCAGTACTTC. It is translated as CASSLTRQGSEQYF.

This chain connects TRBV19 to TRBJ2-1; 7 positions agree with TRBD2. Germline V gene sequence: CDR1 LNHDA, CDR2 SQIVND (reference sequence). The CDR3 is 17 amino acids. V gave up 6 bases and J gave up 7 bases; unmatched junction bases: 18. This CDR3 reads CASSNLYAGRNLNEQFF. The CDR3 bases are TGTGCCAGTAGCAATCTCTACGCCGGGAGGAACTTGAATGAGCAGTTCTTC.

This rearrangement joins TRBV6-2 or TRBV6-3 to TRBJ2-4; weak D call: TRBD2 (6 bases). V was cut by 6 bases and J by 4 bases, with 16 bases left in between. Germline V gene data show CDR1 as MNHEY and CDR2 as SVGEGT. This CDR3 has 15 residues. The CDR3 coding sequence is TGTGCCAGCAGACTTGGTGGCGGGGCGAAAAACATTCAGTACTTC. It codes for CASRLGGGAKNIQYF.

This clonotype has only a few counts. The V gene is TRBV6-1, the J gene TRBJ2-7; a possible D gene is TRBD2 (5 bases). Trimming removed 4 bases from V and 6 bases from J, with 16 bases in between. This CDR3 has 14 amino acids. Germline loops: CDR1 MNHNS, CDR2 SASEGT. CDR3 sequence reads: CASSVRGSTLEQYF. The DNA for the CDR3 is TGTGCCAGCAGTGTCCGGGGATCTACGCTCGAGCAGTACTTC.

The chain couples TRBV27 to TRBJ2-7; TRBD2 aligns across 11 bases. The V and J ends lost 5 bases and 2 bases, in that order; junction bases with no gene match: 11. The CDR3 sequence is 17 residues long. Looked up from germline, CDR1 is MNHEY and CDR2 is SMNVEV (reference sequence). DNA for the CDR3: TGTGCCAGCAGTCCCCCCAGACTAGCGGGGTCTACCTACGAGCAGTACTTC. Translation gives CASSPPRLAGSTYEQYF.

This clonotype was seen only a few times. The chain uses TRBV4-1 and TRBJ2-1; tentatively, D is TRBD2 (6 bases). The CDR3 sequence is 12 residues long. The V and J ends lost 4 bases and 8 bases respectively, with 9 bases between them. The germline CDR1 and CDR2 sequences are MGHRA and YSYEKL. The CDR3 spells CASSRSGDEQFF. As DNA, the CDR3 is TGCGCCAGCAGCCGATCGGGGGATGAGCAGTTCTTC.

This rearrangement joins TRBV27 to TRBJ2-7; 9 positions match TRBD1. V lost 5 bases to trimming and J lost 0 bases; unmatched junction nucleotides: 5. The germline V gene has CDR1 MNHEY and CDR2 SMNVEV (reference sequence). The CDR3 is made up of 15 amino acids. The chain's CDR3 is CASSVGTGSSYEQYF. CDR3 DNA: TGTGCCAGCAGTGTGGGGACAGGGAGCTCCTACGAGCAGTACTTC.

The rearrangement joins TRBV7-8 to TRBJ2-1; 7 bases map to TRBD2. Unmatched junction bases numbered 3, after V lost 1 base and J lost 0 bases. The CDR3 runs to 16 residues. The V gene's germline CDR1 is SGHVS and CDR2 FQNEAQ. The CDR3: CASSLEGLSSYNEQFF. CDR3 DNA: TGTGCCAGCAGCTTAGAGGGACTATCCTCCTACAATGAGCAGTTCTTC.

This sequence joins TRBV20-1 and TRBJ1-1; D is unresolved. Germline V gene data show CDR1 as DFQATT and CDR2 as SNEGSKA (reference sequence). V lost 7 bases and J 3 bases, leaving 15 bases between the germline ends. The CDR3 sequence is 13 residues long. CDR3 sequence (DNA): TGCAGTGTCGGAGTCGGGGAATACACTGAAGCTTTCTTT. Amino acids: CSVGVGEYTEAFF.

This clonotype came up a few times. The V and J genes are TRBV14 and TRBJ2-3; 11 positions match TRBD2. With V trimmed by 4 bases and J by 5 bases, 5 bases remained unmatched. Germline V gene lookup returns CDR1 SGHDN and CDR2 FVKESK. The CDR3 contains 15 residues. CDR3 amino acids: CASSPRLAGKDTQYF. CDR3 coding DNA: TGTGCCAGCAGCCCCAGACTAGCGGGAAAAGATACGCAGTATTTT.

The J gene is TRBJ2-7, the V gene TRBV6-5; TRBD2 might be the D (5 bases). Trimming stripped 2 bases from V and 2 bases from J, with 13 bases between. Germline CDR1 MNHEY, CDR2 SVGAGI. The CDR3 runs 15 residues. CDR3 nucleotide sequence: TGTGCCAGCAGTTACGGGGAGTTAGGCCCCTACGAGCAGTACTTC. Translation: CASSYGELGPYEQYF.

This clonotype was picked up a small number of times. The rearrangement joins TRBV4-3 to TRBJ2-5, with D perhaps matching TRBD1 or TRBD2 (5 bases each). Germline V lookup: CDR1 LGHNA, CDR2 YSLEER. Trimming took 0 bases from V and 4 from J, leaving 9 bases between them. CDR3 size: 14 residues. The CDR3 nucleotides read TGCGCCAGCAGCCAAGACGTGGGGGTAGAGACCCAGTACTTC. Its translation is CASSQDVGVETQYF.

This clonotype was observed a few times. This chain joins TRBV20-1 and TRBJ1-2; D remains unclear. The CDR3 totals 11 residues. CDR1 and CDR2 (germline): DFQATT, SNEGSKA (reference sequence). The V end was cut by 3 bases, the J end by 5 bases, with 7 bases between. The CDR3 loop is CSASTVYGYTF. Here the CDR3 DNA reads TGCAGTGCTAGTACGGTTTATGGCTACACCTTC.

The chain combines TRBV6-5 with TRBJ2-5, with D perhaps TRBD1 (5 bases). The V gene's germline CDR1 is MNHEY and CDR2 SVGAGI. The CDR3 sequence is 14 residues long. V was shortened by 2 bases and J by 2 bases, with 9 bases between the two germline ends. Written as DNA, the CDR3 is TGTGCCAGCAGTTACCAGGGCCCTCAAGAGACCCAGTACTTC. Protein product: CASSYQGPQETQYF.

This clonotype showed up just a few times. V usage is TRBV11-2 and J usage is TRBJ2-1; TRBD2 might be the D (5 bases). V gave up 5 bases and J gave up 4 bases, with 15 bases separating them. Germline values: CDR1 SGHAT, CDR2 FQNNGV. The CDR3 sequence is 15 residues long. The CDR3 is CASSPPGLGYNEQFF. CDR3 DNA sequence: TGTGCCAGCAGCCCGCCCGGACTTGGTTACAATGAGCAGTTCTTC.

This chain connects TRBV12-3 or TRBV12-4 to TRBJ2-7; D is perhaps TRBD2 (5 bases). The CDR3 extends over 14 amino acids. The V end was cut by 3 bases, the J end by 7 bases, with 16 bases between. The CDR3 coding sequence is TGTGCCAGCAGTTTTTTAGGAGCGGTCTGGGAGCAGTACTTC. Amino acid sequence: CASSFLGAVWEQYF.

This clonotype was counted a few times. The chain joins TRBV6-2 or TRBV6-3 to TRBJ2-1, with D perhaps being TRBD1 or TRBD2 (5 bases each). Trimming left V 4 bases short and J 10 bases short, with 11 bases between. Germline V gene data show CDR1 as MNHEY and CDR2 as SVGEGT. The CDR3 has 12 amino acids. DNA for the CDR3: TGTGCCAGCAGTTTGAGGGGAAGCGAGCAGTTCTTC. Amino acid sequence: CASSLRGSEQFF.